These 21 T cell receptor beta chains came from one sample sequenced in a study of tumor-infiltrating lymphocytes in primary liver carcinoma. For blood RNA, unsorted whole blood served as the source, and germline DNA was extracted too. Starting material of 450 to 500 ng total RNA yielded TCR beta cDNA via a constant-region primer. What produced the TCR beta libraries was three nested multiplex PCR rounds using slightly modified ARM-PCR. The first two PCR rounds used TRBV1-TRBV30 forward primers with a C-beta reverse primer, about 10 cycles each. TCRdb redid the calling of the multiplex PCR reads with MiXCR, one entry per CDR3 protein. Here the sample spans around 330,000 distinct CDR3 sequences, about three fifths being singletons. Specimen: peripheral blood. The receptors were gathered from a woman aged 30 to 39 with primary liver carcinoma and hepatitis B virus infection.

This clonotype was counted ten times or more. The chain couples TRBV4-3 to TRBJ2-2, with 8 bases that match TRBD1. The CDR3 loop spans 13 amino acids. Unmatched junction bases numbered 1, after V lost 4 bases and J lost 6 bases. Germline CDR1 is LGHNA and CDR2 is YSLEER. CDR3 coding DNA: TGCGCCAGCAGCCTCAGGGGGCCCGGGGAGCTGTTTTTT. This translates into CASSLRGPGELFF.

This clonotype was recorded at least ten times. The chain employs TRBV6-1 and TRBJ2-3; 8 bases match TRBD1. Trimming removed 6 bases from V and 5 bases from J; junction bases left unmatched: 10. CDR1 and CDR2 from the germline V gene are MNHNS and SASEGT. There are 15 residues in the CDR3. The CDR3 is CASRKRATGEDTQYF. Here the CDR3 DNA reads TGTGCCAGCAGAAAACGCGCGACAGGGGAAGATACGCAGTATTTT.

This clonotype was recorded only once. A much larger clone sits a single nucleotide away, making a read error possible. The chain joins TRBV4-1 to TRBJ1-2; D ambiguous. This CDR3 contains 12 residues. Germline CDR1 and CDR2: MGHRA and YSYEKL. CDR3 region: CGSSQDYYGYTF. DNA for the CDR3: TGCGGCAGCAGCCAAGATTACTATGGCTACACCTTC.

Comments on this clonotype: A read error may account for a junction end that differs from germline. V is TRBV14 and J is TRBJ2-7, with a possible D match to TRBD1 (6 bases). This CDR3 contains 15 residues. Germline lookup yields CDR1 SGHDN and CDR2 FVKESK. The CDR3 spells CASSRIGQPSYEQYF. CDR3 sequence (DNA): TGTGCCAGCAGCCGGATAGGACAGCCCTCCTACGAACAGTACTTC.

Regarding this clonotype: This may stem from a read error, because a much larger clone lies one nucleotide away. The chain employs TRBV29-1 and TRBJ2-5; 11 bases match TRBD2. After removal of 1 base from V and 4 bases from J, the junction contained 8 bases not matched to a gene. The V gene's germline CDR1 is SQVTM and CDR2 ANQGSEA. The CDR3 spans 16 residues. CDR3 DNA: TGCAGCGTTGAAGGTGGTAGCGGGAGGGAGAGAGAGACCCAGTACTTC. Its translation is CSVEGGSGRERETQYF.

Concerning this clonotype itself: A junction end diverges from the germline sequence, so it may reflect a read error. The V call is TRBV12-3 or TRBV12-4, the J call TRBJ2-2; a possible D gene is TRBD2 (6 bases). This CDR3 has 17 residues. DNA of the CDR3: TGTGCCAGCAGTTTAGCGCCAATAACAAGGAGGGGCGGGGAGTTGTTTTTT. Translating gives CASSLAPITRRGGELFF.

Ten or more counts support this clonotype. The chain joins TRBV29-1 to TRBJ2-3; maybe TRBD2 (6 bases). Germline-derived CDR1 and CDR2 are SQVTM and ANQGSEA. The germline V and J ends were trimmed by 6 bases and 6 bases, with 13 bases remaining between them. This CDR3 is 12 amino acids long. CDR3 residues: CSVAAGPDTQYF. The CDR3 nucleotides read TGCAGCGTAGCCGCGGGACCGGATACGCAGTATTTT.

J is TRBJ2-3 and V is TRBV11-2; TRBD2 matches 9 bases. Germline V lookup: CDR1 SGHAT, CDR2 FQNNGV. This CDR3 has 17 amino acids. The CDR3: CVRSRRSTSGSTDTQYF. The CDR3 DNA follows: TGTGTCAGAAGCAGACGAAGTACTAGCGGGAGCACAGATACGCAGTATTTT.

This clonotype occurred once. This may stem from a read error, because a much larger clone lies one nucleotide away. This sequence joins TRBV4-3 and TRBJ2-7; no firm D call. Germline assignment: CDR1 LGHNA and CDR2 YSLEER. The CDR3 has 15 amino acids. The CDR3 loop is CASSQDQVGSYDQYF. The CDR3 DNA sequence: TGCGCCAGCAGCCAAGATCAAGTGGGGTCCTACGACCAGTACTTC.

Note on this clonotype: One end of the junction varies from germline; a read error may be responsible. This chain uses TRBV6-5 with TRBJ2-7; 10 bases line up with TRBD1. The CDR3 has 17 amino acids. Germline loops: CDR1 MNHEY, CDR2 SVGAGI. The CDR3 sequence is CPSSAGQGSHFSYEQYF. CDR3 DNA sequence: TGTCCCAGCAGTGCGGGACAGGGGTCCCACTTTTCCTACGAGCAGTACTTC.

Concerning this clonotype itself: Just one base apart from a much larger clone, this may be a read error. The J gene is TRBJ1-3, the V gene TRBV5-5, with 7 bases aligning to TRBD1. The CDR3 extends over 13 amino acids. Trimming cost V 6 bases and J 4 bases; bases outside gene matches: 4. Germline-derived CDR1 and CDR2 are SGHKS and YYEKEE (reference sequence). CDR3 in amino acids: CASKQGSGNTIYF. In DNA, the CDR3 is TGTGCCAGCAAACAGGGGTCAGGAAACACCATATATTTT.

This clonotype has a count of ten or more. The rearrangement joins TRBV6-6 to TRBJ2-1, with TRBD1 identical over 9 bases. The CDR3 is 14 residues long. V lost 6 bases to trimming and J lost 8 bases; unmatched junction nucleotides: 8. CDR1 is MNHNY, CDR2 SVGAGI, per germline (reference sequence). The CDR3 loop is CASRGQGVKDEQFF. CDR3 nucleotides: TGTGCCAGCAGGGGACAGGGTGTCAAGGATGAGCAGTTCTTC.

The gene calls are TRBV6-2 or TRBV6-3 and TRBJ2-7; the match to TRBD2 covers 7 bases. V shed 4 bases, J shed 2 bases, and the junction held 5 bases outside the gene matches. The CDR3 runs 14 residues. CDR1 and CDR2 from the germline V gene are MNHEY and SVGEGT. The chain's CDR3 is CASSLAGDPYEQYF. The CDR3 DNA is TGTGCCAGCAGTTTAGCGGGTGACCCCTACGAGCAGTACTTC.

This clonotype was picked up one time. The conserved phenylalanine or tryptophan normally closing the CDR3 is absent here, so this likely arose from a read error. The chain employs TRBV11-2 and TRBJ2-5; no clear D. Trimming left V 3 bases short and J 4 bases short, with 12 bases between. The CDR3 is 14 amino acids. CDR1 and CDR2 (germline): SGHAT, FQNNGV. Here the CDR3 DNA reads TGTGCCAGCAGCTTGAGACCGGCGACAGAGACCCAGTACTCC. Translating it yields CASSLRPATETQYS.

In the case of this clonotype: A read error may explain this, as a much larger clone is one base away. This chain links TRBV6-1 with TRBJ1-5; TRBD1 might be the D (6 bases). Germline assignment: CDR1 MNHNS and CDR2 SASEGT. This CDR3 is built from 15 residues. The CDR3 DNA reads as TGTGCCAGCAGCGCACAGGGTCTCAACAATCAGCACCAGCATTTT. Encoded protein: CASSAQGLNNQHQHF.

For this clonotype: No conserved phenylalanine or tryptophan is present at the end of the CDR3, so a read error is the likely explanation. This chain uses TRBV19 with TRBJ2-2, with TRBD1 matching over 9 bases. Trimming cost V 4 bases and J 7 bases; bases outside gene matches: 13. Germline V CDR1 and CDR2: LNHDA, SQIVND (reference sequence). The CDR3 length is 17 residues. Here the CDR3 reads CASSSGAGQGRSGELFL. The CDR3, as DNA: TGTGCCAGTAGTAGCGGCGCGGGACAGGGTCGAAGCGGGGAGCTGTTTTTA.

The rearrangement joins TRBV13 to TRBJ2-7; 7 bases align to TRBD2. This CDR3 region has 12 residues. The trim removed 5 bases at V and 5 bases at J, leaving 3 bases unmatched. Germline V gene lookup returns CDR1 PRHDT and CDR2 FYEKMQ (reference sequence). The CDR3 DNA is TGTGCCAGCAGCGGGGGGGGGGACGAGCAGTACTTC. Encoded protein: CASSGGGDEQYF.

This clonotype appeared a few times. This chain connects TRBV7-8 to TRBJ1-1; D gene ambiguous. The CDR3 covers 15 residues. Germline lookup yields CDR1 SGHVS and CDR2 FQNEAQ. Trimming removed 6 bases at V and 5 bases at J, with 19 bases between. Here the CDR3 DNA reads TGTGCCAGCAGGCCCACTAGGTTTGCCACAACTGAAGCTTTCTTT. This translates into CASRPTRFATTEAFF.

The chain employs TRBV2 and TRBJ1-2, with D maybe TRBD1 (6 bases). Trimming left V 2 bases short and J 5 bases short, with 9 bases between. Germline V gives CDR1 SNHLY, CDR2 FYNNEI. The CDR3 length is 13 residues. This chain's CDR3 is CASSERQVYGYTF. CDR3 nucleotide sequence: TGTGCCAGCAGTGAAAGACAGGTTTATGGCTACACCTTC.

Concerning this clonotype itself: Germline and junction disagree at one end, which may indicate a read error. The rearrangement uses TRBV6-2 or TRBV6-3 and TRBJ2-7; D unresolved. The germline gives CDR1 MNHEY, CDR2 SVGEGT. This CDR3 is built from 16 residues. CDR3 loop: CAGSYMGTQRFGEQYF. The CDR3 DNA follows: TGTGCCGGCAGTTACATGGGAACACAGCGATTTGGCGAGCAGTACTTC.

V is TRBV11-2 and J is TRBJ2-7; D not certain. Germline CDR1 and CDR2: SGHAT and FQNNGV. The V end was cut by 5 bases, the J end by 6 bases, with 8 bases between. The CDR3 is made up of 11 amino acids. The CDR3, as DNA: TGTGCCAGCAGCACCATATCCGAGCAGTACTTC. Translated: CASSTISEQYF.